These T cell receptor beta chains were read from a single sample in a study of cytomegalovirus exposure and HLA in healthy donors. Clones were sequenced by immunoSEQ multiplex PCR, and TCRdb holds only the in-frame ones, with some missing. The table includes fewer than 250,000 clones, around 81% detected once. The sample comprised PBMCs. The receptor source for this set is a woman aged 50 to 60 in good health and CMV-seropositive. The conserved cysteine and the conserved F or W are not part of the CDR3 here. Each record gives: V gene, J gene, CDR3 protein.

V: TRBV4-1
J: TRBJ2-7
CDR3: ASSQGQHLDEQY

V: TRBV4-3
J: TRBJ2-7
CDR3: ASSHDRQGGQY

V: TRBV19
J: TRBJ1-6
CDR3: ASTHSTGNSPLH

V: TRBV18
J: .
CDR3: ASSPTLSDSRYISYEQY

V: TRBV6-5
J: TRBJ2-1
CDR3: ASRPTGYNEQF

V: TRBV6-5
J: TRBJ2-2
CDR3: ASRLRPGGTGELF

V: TRBV5-1
J: TRBJ1-1
CDR3: ASSLEGVSTEAF

V: TRBV9
J: TRBJ2-5
CDR3: ASSGTGTGETQY

V: TRBV5-6
J: TRBJ1-6
CDR3: ASSPRGVRSPLH

V: TRBV9
J: TRBJ2-6
CDR3: ASSVAHSSGANVLT

V: TRBV5-6
J: TRBJ2-6
CDR3: ASSLVSFSIGVGANVLT

V: TRBV2
J: TRBJ1-2
CDR3: ASSVDRGQFGYT

V: TRBV7-8
J: TRBJ2-5
CDR3: ASSLGGGGAVIETQY

V: TRBV6-5
J: TRBJ1-6
CDR3: ASSSDRDSPLH

V: TRBV6-5
J: TRBJ2-2
CDR3: ASRSGEVTGELF

V: TRBV19
J: TRBJ1-3
CDR3: ASGDRDQDTIY

V: TRBV6-1
J: TRBJ2-2
CDR3: ASSESSTGELF

V: TRBV5-1
J: TRBJ1-4
CDR3: ASSQDRVGEKLF

V: TRBV6-5
J: TRBJ1-2
CDR3: ASSSTGTNYGYT

V: TRBV4-1
J: TRBJ2-7
CDR3: ASSPGHAGREQY

V: TRBV28
J: TRBJ1-5
CDR3: ASSLTGEVQPQH

V: TRBV19
J: TRBJ1-6
CDR3: ASRGTGYNSPLH

V: TRBV10-1
J: TRBJ1-2
CDR3: ASSRDRGAGYT

V: TRBV7-3
J: TRBJ2-3
CDR3: ASSLNSRGMDTQY

V: TRBV6-5
J: TRBJ1-2
CDR3: ASRTGTGGYGYT

V: TRBV7-9
J: TRBJ1-2
CDR3: ASSFTGFGYT

V: TRBV5-4
J: TRBJ2-5
CDR3: ASSPDRGQRSQETQY

V: TRBV21-1
J: TRBJ1-3
CDR3: ASKSTFGITGNTIY

V: TRBV7-8
J: TRBJ1-5
CDR3: ASSLAVAGGNQPQH

V: TRBV6-1
J: TRBJ2-7
CDR3: ASSSQQGYEQY

V: TRBV7-2
J: TRBJ2-2
CDR3: ASSPSVAGPTGELF

V: TRBV19
J: TRBJ1-1
CDR3: ASSELRTEMNTEAF